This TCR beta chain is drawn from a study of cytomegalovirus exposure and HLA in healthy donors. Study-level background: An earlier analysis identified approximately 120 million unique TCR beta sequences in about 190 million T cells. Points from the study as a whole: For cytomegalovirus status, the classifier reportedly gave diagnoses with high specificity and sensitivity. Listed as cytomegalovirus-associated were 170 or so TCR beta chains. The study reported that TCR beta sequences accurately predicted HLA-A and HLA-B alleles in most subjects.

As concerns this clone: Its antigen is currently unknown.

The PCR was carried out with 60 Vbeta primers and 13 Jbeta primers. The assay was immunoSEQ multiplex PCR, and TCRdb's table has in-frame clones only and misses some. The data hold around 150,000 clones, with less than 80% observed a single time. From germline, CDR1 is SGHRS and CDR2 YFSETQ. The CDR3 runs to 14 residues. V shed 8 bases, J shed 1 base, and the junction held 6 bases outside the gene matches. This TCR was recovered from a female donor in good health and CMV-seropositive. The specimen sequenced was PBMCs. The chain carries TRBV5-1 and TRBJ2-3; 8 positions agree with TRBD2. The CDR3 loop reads CASSGEWGTDTQYF. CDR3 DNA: TGCGCCAGTAGCGGGGAGTGGGGCACAGATACGCAGTATTTT.